This T cell receptor beta chain came from a study of read filtering for tumor transcriptome and immune sequencing. Molecular barcoded adaptors covering alpha/delta and beta/gamma chains were used on approximately 440 ng RNA. From the reads, TCRdb called clonotypes with MiXCR, one entry per CDR3 protein. Of some 62,000 distinct CDR3 sequences listed, roughly 14% were seen once; the top ten hold approximately 47%. There are many counts of this clonotype. Per germline, CDR1 SEHNR and CDR2 FQNEAQ (reference sequence). The V and J ends lost 5 bases and 0 bases respectively, with 14 bases between them. The CDR3 length is 15 residues.

The chain uses TRBV7-9 and TRBJ2-7; no clear D gene. Sequenced material: a population of CD138-negative cells sorted from bone marrow. This TCR came from a donor at least 40 years old with multiple myeloma. The CDR3 loop reads CASSPPSFPSYEQYF. For the CDR3, the DNA is TGTGCCAGCAGCCCACCCAGCTTCCCCTCCTACGAGCAGTACTTC.